The 14 T cell receptor beta chains reported below all come from one sample, sequenced in a study of blood T cell repertoires in COVID-19 (dated by TCRdb to 2020 to 2022). The library was prepared using the immunoSEQ multiplex PCR assay. Imported from immuneACCESS, the table was reduced by TCRdb to in-frame sequences with V and J called. These copies leave out some clones; in studies compared against another copy, an unresolved V gene accounts for under half, and the cause of the remainder is not known. The sample table records 250,000 to 350,000 clones; 89% of these occur just once. The ten top clones hold less than 3% of the sample. The material sequenced was PBMCs or T cells enriched from blood (not recorded which). The receptors shown here come from a woman aged 50 to 60 who had been exposed to COVID-19.

This chain joins TRBV5-5 and TRBJ1-6; the D is unclear. Looked up from germline, CDR1 is SGHKS and CDR2 is YYEKEE (reference sequence). This CDR3 comprises 13 residues. Trimming took 2 bases from V and 9 from J, leaving 9 bases between them. The CDR3 protein is CASSFASGSPLHF. CDR3 coding DNA: TGTGCCAGCAGCTTTGCCAGTGGTTCACCCCTCCACTTT. The full variable domain, completed using reference TRBV5-5 and TRBJ1-6, is DAGVTQSPTHLIKTRGQQVTLRCSPISGHKSVSWYQQVLGQGPQFIFQYYEKEERGRGNFPDRFSARQFPNYSSELNVNALLLGDSALYLCASSFASGSPLHFGNGTRLTVT.

The chain recombines TRBV6-5 with TRBJ2-5; the D gene is possibly TRBD1 (5 bases). Germline assignment: CDR1 MNHEY and CDR2 SVGAGI. The V end lost 10 bases, the J end lost 5 bases, and 17 bases lay between the germline ends. This CDR3 has 13 residues. In DNA, the CDR3 is TGTGCCACCAGGACACCGCCTCTGGAGACCCAGTACTTC. Its translation is CATRTPPLETQYF.

The chain uses TRBV4-2 and TRBJ2-1; D is uncertain. From germline, CDR1 is LGHNA and CDR2 YNFKEQ. The V and J ends lost 3 bases and 0 bases respectively, with 9 bases between them. There are 15 residues in the CDR3. The CDR3 protein is CASSQIKSSYNEQFF. The CDR3 DNA reads TGTGCCAGCAGCCAGATTAAGAGCTCCTACAATGAGCAGTTCTTC.

The chain is built from TRBV5-4 and TRBJ1-2, with D possibly TRBD1 on 6 matching bases. Germline values: CDR1 SGHNT, CDR2 YYREEE (reference sequence). This CDR3 is 14 amino acids long. V was pared by 2 bases and J by 0 bases, with 8 bases between. CDR3 nucleotide sequence: TGTGCCAGCAGCTTACAGGGATCTAACTATGGCTACACCTTC. Its translation is CASSLQGSNYGYTF.

The V call is TRBV6-5, the J call TRBJ1-6, with unresolved D. V lost 7 bases and J 4 bases, leaving 14 bases between the germline ends. This CDR3 is 15 amino acids long. Germline V lookup: CDR1 MNHEY, CDR2 SVGAGI. The CDR3 here is CASNSRGDYNSPLHF. CDR3 in DNA: TGTGCCAGCAACTCTCGCGGGGATTATAATTCACCCCTCCACTTT.

This chain uses TRBV25-1 with TRBJ1-1; D remains unclear. Germline-derived CDR1 and CDR2 are MGHDK and SYGVNS. This CDR3 spans 11 amino acids. Between the trimmed V and J ends, which lost 4 bases and 6 bases, there was a span of 6 bases. The CDR3 loop is CASSVGPEAFF. The DNA of the CDR3 is TGTGCCAGCAGTGTTGGCCCTGAAGCTTTCTTT.

V and J are TRBV5-1 and TRBJ2-5; 11 bases map to TRBD1. CDR1 SGHRS and CDR2 YFSETQ come from the germline V gene. V was clipped by 2 bases and J by 6 bases; unmatched bases: 3. CDR3 length equals 14 residues. Written as DNA, the CDR3 is TGCGCCAGCAGCTTTGGACAGGGGGCGAAGACCCAGTACTTC. This translates into CASSFGQGAKTQYF.

The DNA for the CDR3 is TGTGCCAGCAGCCAATGGGGGGTCCATCAGCCCCAGCATTTT. It codes for CASSQWGVHQPQHF. This chain uses TRBV28 with TRBJ1-5; possibly TRBD1 for D (5 bases). V was trimmed by 6 bases and J by 5 bases, leaving 14 bases between them. The CDR3 sequence is 14 residues long. Germline CDR1 MDHEN, CDR2 SYDVKM.

The chain combines TRBV28 with TRBJ1-2; D call uncertain. V was shortened by 8 bases and J by 6 bases, with 19 bases between the two germline ends. Germline V lookup: CDR1 MDHEN, CDR2 SYDVKM. The CDR3 is 14 amino acids. As DNA, the CDR3 is TGTGCCAGCCTTCCCCCGATTCCTTCAGATGGCTACACCTTC. Protein product: CASLPPIPSDGYTF.

V gene TRBV5-6 combines with J gene TRBJ1-1; D perhaps matches TRBD1 (6 bases). The germline CDR1 and CDR2 sequences are SGHDT and YYEEEE. This CDR3 contains 15 residues. V was pared by 0 bases and J by 6 bases, with 15 bases between. CDR3 sequence (DNA): TGTGCCAGCAGCTTGGAGCTCACAGGGAGGGCTGAAGCTTTCTTT. Translated, it gives CASSLELTGRAEAFF.

The genes are TRBV28 and TRBJ1-2; 7 bases are shared with TRBD1. In germline, CDR1 is MDHEN, CDR2 SYDVKM. The CDR3 is 14 residues long. The junction had 7 bases not matched to a gene; V was cut back by 5 bases and J by 4 bases. This chain's CDR3 is CASSRGGQSYGYTF. CDR3 bases: TGTGCCAGCAGTCGGGGGGGACAGTCCTATGGCTACACCTTC.

On this clone: An end of the junction does not agree with germline; a read error may underlie this. This sequence joins TRBV29-1 and TRBJ2-2; D perhaps matches TRBD1 (6 bases). This CDR3 is 11 amino acids long. Per the germline V gene, CDR1 is SQVTM and CDR2 is ANQGSEA. CDR3 DNA sequence: TGTGGGGGCTCGAACACCGGGGAGCTGTTTTTT. This gives the protein CGGSNTGELFF.

V gene TRBV10-3 combines with J gene TRBJ1-4; 9 bases are shared with TRBD1. Trimming at V came to 5 bases and at J to 10 bases, leaving 11 bases not matched to a gene. CDR3 size: 15 residues. Germline V lookup: CDR1 ENHRY, CDR2 SYGVKD. The CDR3 reads CAISSMGQGEGKLFF. CDR3 DNA sequence: TGTGCCATCAGTAGTATGGGACAGGGCGAAGGAAAACTGTTTTTT.

The CDR3 coding sequence is TGTGCCAGCTCTCCGCTTAGCGGGGTTTCCTACGAGCAGTACTTC. It yields the protein CASSPLSGVSYEQYF. The V gene is TRBV18, the J gene TRBJ2-7, with TRBD2 identical over 8 bases. The CDR3 totals 15 residues. Germline V gene lookup returns CDR1 KGHSH and CDR2 LQKENI. With 6 bases clipped from V and 1 base from J, the junction kept 8 bases outside the gene matches. Full variable domain (rest looked up from reference TRBV18 and TRBJ2-7): NAGVMQNPRHLVRRRGQEARLRCSPMKGHSHVYWYRQLPEEGLKFMVYLQKENIIDESGMPKERFSAEFPKEGPSILRIQQVVRGDSAAYFCASSPLSGVSYEQYFGPGTRLTVT.